The 8 T cell receptor beta chains given below trace back to one sample, sequenced in a study of regulatory T cells in long-lasting Graves disease. Time point specified: newly diagnosed GD, antithyroid drugs for less than 3 months. RNA extracted from PBMCs served as the sequencing template. CDR3-region Arm-PCR and iRepertoire HTBI primers produced the TCR beta libraries. TCRdb re-called the multiplex PCR reads with MiXCR, one entry per CDR3 protein. Of 240,000 or so distinct CDR3 sequences in the sample, around 20% were seen once. Here the sequenced sample was peripheral blood mononuclear cells (PBMCs), taken at new diagnosis, from a patient treated with antithyroid drugs. The receptors here all came from a female donor with Graves disease.

As to this clonotype: A far larger clone is only one base removed, so a read error is likely. V and J are TRBV2 and TRBJ2-7, with a tentative D call TRBD2 (5 bases). Germline assignment: CDR1 SNHLY and CDR2 FYNNEI. The V gene lost 6 bases and the J gene lost 7 bases, with 16 bases spanning the gap. The length of the CDR3 is 13 residues. The CDR3 spells CASRTRTHNEQYF. The CDR3 coding sequence is TGTGCCAGCAGGACACGGACTCACAATGAGCAGTACTTC.

This clonotype has a count of ten or more. V is TRBV3-1 and J is TRBJ2-7, with D hard to call. Germline V gene data show CDR1 as LGHDT and CDR2 as YNNKEL (reference sequence). V was clipped by 2 bases and J by 7 bases, with 15 bases between them. This CDR3 has 14 amino acids. In DNA form, the CDR3 reads TGTGCCAGCAGCCAATCAAGGCCCCCCTTGGAGCAGTACTTC. Amino acid sequence: CASSQSRPPLEQYF.

The J gene is TRBJ2-6, the V gene TRBV12-3 or TRBV12-4, with no clear D. There are 13 residues in the CDR3. Trimming cost V 8 bases and J 1 base, with 6 bases left between them. This CDR3 is CASSQSGANVLTF. In DNA form, the CDR3 reads TGTGCCAGCTCCCAATCTGGGGCCAACGTCCTGACTTTC.

In this sample, this clonotype turned up many times. This chain connects TRBV2 to TRBJ2-7; unclear D gene. Germline CDR1 and CDR2: SNHLY and FYNNEI. Trimming pared 3 bases from V and 5 bases from J, leaving 11 bases between. CDR3 size: 13 residues. The CDR3: CASSELGFHEQYF. As DNA, the CDR3 is TGTGCCAGCAGTGAGTTGGGGTTTCACGAGCAGTACTTC.

This clonotype came up many times. The chain joins TRBV20-1 to TRBJ2-7, with 8 bases lining up with TRBD1. Germline-derived CDR1 and CDR2 are DFQATT and SNEGSKA (reference sequence). The CDR3 runs to 13 residues. The J segment lost 6 bases and the V segment lost 5 bases, leaving 9 bases of the junction unmatched. Here the CDR3 DNA reads TGCAGTGCTCGACCACGGACAGGGCCCGAGCAGTACTTC. Its protein product is CSARPRTGPEQYF.

This clonotype was recorded many times. The CDR3 nucleotides read TGTGCCAGCAGTGCCGACTCGAACACTGAAGCTTTCTTT. Protein product: CASSADSNTEAFF. The chain links TRBV2 to TRBJ1-1; no definite D call. CDR1 is SNHLY, CDR2 FYNNEI, per germline. The CDR3 sequence is 13 residues long. Trimming pared 4 bases from V and 1 base from J, leaving 7 bases between.

This clonotype was picked up a small number of times. The gene calls are TRBV19 and TRBJ2-1; D not resolved. There are 13 residues in the CDR3. Germline CDR1 is LNHDA and CDR2 is SQIVND (reference sequence). V was trimmed by 1 base and J by 1 base, leaving 2 bases between them. The CDR3 sequence: CASSIGSYNEQFF. CDR3 DNA: TGTGCCAGTAGTATAGGATCCTACAATGAGCAGTTCTTC.

This clonotype occurred many times. At one end, the junction sequence differs from germline, possibly due to a read error. The gene calls are TRBV7-2 and TRBJ1-5, with D unclear. The germline V gene has CDR1 SGHTA and CDR2 FQGNSA. The CDR3 extends over 15 amino acids. Written as DNA, the CDR3 is TGCGCCAGCAGCCAAGATCAGGCCGACAATCAGCCCCAGCATTTT. It codes for CASSQDQADNQPQHF.